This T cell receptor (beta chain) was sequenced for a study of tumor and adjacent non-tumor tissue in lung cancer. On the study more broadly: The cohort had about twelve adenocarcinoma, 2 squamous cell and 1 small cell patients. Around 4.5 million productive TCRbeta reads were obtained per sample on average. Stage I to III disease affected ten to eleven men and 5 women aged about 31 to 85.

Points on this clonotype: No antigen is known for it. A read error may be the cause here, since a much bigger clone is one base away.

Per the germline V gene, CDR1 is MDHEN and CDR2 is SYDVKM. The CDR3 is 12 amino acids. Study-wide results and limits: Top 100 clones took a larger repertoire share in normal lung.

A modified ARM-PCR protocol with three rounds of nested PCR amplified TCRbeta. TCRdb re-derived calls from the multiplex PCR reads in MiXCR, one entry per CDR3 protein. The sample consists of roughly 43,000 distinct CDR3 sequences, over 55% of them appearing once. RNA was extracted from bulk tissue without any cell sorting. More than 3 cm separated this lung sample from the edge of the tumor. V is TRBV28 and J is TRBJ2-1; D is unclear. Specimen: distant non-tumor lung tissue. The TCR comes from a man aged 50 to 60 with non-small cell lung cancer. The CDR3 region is CASSWQRNEQSF. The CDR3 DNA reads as TGTGCCAGCAGTTGGCAGCGTAATGAGCAGTCCTTC.